This is a list of T cell receptor beta chains from one sample in a study of breast tumors, draining lymph nodes, adjacent tissues. Each CDR3 protein gets one entry after TCRdb re-called the multiplex PCR reads with MiXCR. The sample lists 200,000 to 250,000 distinct CDR3 sequences; approximately 31% were seen once. The sequencing input was axillary lymph node tissue. The receptors shown here come from a female donor with breast cancer. Some clones in this sample may be carry-over from other donors' samples. The CDR3 runs from the conserved cysteine through the conserved F or W. D genes are given only for firm matches. Rows may omit the clone size; those that give it use once, few, many or a size class.

>TRBJ2-3|TRBV9|.|TRBD2
CASSVVAGGSYNEQYF
TGTGCCAGCAGCGTGGTAGCGGGAGGGTCCTACAATGAGCAGTATTTT
>TRBJ2-1|TRBV7-2|many|.
CASSSTVEGYNEQFF
TGTGCCAGCAGCTCGACAGTCGAAGGCTACAATGAGCAGTTCTTC
>TRBJ1-5|TRBV12-3/TRBV12-4|.|.
CASSQGVAQPQHF
TGTGCCAGCAGCCAAGGGGTAGCTCAGCCCCAGCATTTT
>TRBJ1-1|TRBV2|few|TRBD1
CASSFTGVNTEAFF
TGTGCCAGCAGTTTTACAGGGGTGAACACTGAAGCTTTCTTT
>TRBJ2-1|TRBV9|many|.
CASSVRLQNNEQFF
TGTGCCAGCAGCGTAAGACTGCAAAACAATGAGCAGTTCTTC
>TRBJ2-1|TRBV12-3/TRBV12-4|few|TRBD1
CASSFWTGGALSNEQFF
TGTGCCAGCAGTTTTTGGACAGGGGGCGCCTTATCTAATGAGCAGTTCTTC
>TRBJ1-2|TRBV9|many|TRBD1
CASSAGGGYGYTF
TGTGCCAGCAGTGCAGGGGGTGGCTATGGCTACACCTTC
>TRBJ2-5|TRBV2|.|TRBD1
CASSDRQGVRETQYF
TGTGCCAGCAGTGATCGGCAGGGGGTGAGGGAGACCCAGTACTTC
>TRBJ1-5|TRBV6-1|many|TRBD1
CASRGQGAGQPQHF
TGTGCCAGCAGGGGACAGGGGGCTGGGCAGCCCCAGCATTTT
>TRBJ2-7|TRBV24-1|many|TRBD2
CATSDFGGLAGLAGGSYEQYF
TGTGCCACCAGTGATTTTGGGGGCCTTGCGGGACTAGCGGGAGGATCCTACGAGCAGTACTTC
>TRBJ2-7|TRBV19|many|TRBD1
CASSIDRRGPYEQYF
TGTGCCAGTAGTATAGACCGAAGGGGGCCCTACGAGCAGTACTTC
>TRBJ2-3|TRBV7-2|.|.
CASSLAASSLKDTQYF
TGTGCCAGCAGCTTAGCAGCCAGCAGCCTAAAAGATACGCAGTATTTT
>TRBJ2-1|TRBV7-9|.|.
CASSAPFRTATRGQQFF
TGTGCCAGCAGTGCTCCTTTTCGTACAGCTACAAGAGGACAGCAGTTCTTC
>TRBJ1-2|TRBV12-3/TRBV12-4|many|.
CASSYGTSYGYTF
TGTGCCAGCAGTTACGGGACAAGCTATGGCTACACCTTC
>TRBJ1-5|TRBV15|many|TRBD1
CATSGLGQGVYSNQPQHF
TGTGCCACCAGCGGACTTGGACAGGGGGTTTATAGCAATCAGCCCCAGCATTTT
>TRBJ2-7|TRBV19|.|.
CASSTGAGSYEQYF
TGTGCCAGTAGTACAGGGGCAGGCTCCTACGAGCAGTACTTC
>TRBJ1-3|TRBV4-3|many|TRBD1
CASSRTPGTGQAGNTIYF
TGCGCCAGCAGCCGCACGCCCGGGACAGGGCAAGCTGGAAACACCATATATTTT
>TRBJ2-1|TRBV5-1|many|TRBD2
CASSLSGEYNEQFF
TGCGCCAGCAGCTTGAGCGGGGAGTACAATGAGCAGTTCTTC
>TRBJ2-3|TRBV20-1|many|.
CSQWPGGTSTDTQYF
TGCAGCCAATGGCCCGGGGGAACTAGCACAGATACGCAGTATTTT
>TRBJ2-3|TRBV20-1|many|.
CSATDRRTDTQYF
TGCAGTGCGACGGACAGACGCACAGATACGCAGTATTTT
>TRBJ1-5|TRBV19|many|.
CASSLTAVRISNQPQHF
TGTGCCAGTAGTCTCACCGCGGTGCGGATTAGCAATCAGCCCCAGCATTTT
>TRBJ2-5|TRBV20-1|.|TRBD2
CSAEGLAGETQYF
TGCAGTGCTGAAGGACTAGCGGGGGAGACCCAGTACTTC
>TRBJ2-1|TRBV20-1|.|TRBD2
CSAGTSGCYSENEQFF
TGCAGTGCTGGGACTAGCGGGTGTTATTCGGAAAATGAGCAGTTCTTC
>TRBJ2-5|TRBV20-1|.|.
CSARPRGETQYF
TGCAGTGCTAGGCCAAGGGGGGAGACCCAGTACTTC
>TRBJ2-3|TRBV20-1|.|TRBD2
CSAIRGGSPTDTQYF
TGCAGTGCCATTCGGGGGGGATCTCCCACAGATACGCAGTATTTT
>TRBJ1-5|TRBV19|once|.
CASTSSGRTQHF
TGTGCCAGTACGTCTAGCGGGAGGACCCAGCATTTT
>TRBJ1-6|TRBV20-1|many|.
CMGGGTNSPLHF
TGCATGGGGGGGGGGACTAATTCACCCCTCCACTTT
>TRBJ1-1|TRBV18|.|.
CASSTKQNTGAFF
TGTGCCAGCTCAACGAAGCAGAACACTGGAGCTTTCTTT
>TRBJ2-7|TRBV6-6|many|TRBD1
CASSPSGTGSYEQYF
TGTGCCAGCAGCCCTTCGGGGACAGGCTCCTACGAGCAGTACTTC